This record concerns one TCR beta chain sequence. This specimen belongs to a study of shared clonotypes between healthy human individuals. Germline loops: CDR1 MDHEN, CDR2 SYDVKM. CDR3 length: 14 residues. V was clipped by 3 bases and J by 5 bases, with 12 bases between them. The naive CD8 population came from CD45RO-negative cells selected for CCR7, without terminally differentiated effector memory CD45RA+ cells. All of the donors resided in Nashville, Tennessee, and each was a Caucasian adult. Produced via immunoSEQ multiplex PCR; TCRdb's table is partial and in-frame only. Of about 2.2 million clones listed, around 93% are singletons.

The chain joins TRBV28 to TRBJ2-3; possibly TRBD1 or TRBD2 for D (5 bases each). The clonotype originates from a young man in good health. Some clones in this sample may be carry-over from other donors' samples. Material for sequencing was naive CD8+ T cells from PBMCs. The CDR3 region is CASSFRVGRDTQYF. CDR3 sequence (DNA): TGTGCCAGCAGTTTTCGGGTGGGACGAGATACGCAGTATTTT. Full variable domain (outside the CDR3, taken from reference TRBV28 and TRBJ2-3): DVKVTQSSRYLVKRTGEKVFLECVQDMDHENMFWYRQDPGLGLRLIYFSYDVKMKEKGDIPEGYSVSREKKERFSLILESASTNQTSMYLCASSFRVGRDTQYFGPGTRLTVL.